A single sample gave rise to the 10 T cell receptor beta chains below, sequenced in a study of cytomegalovirus exposure and HLA in healthy donors. This PCR relied on a set of 60 Vbeta primers and 13 Jbeta primers. Sequenced by immunoSEQ multiplex PCR; TCRdb stores in-frame clones only, minus some. This sample has approximately 200,000 clones; 79% occur once, and the top ten carry roughly 1.5%. The sequenced sample consisted of PBMCs. All receptors derive from a girl aged 10-17 years in good health and CMV-seropositive.

The J gene is TRBJ1-5, the V gene TRBV7-2, with D uncertain. The V and J ends lost 2 bases and 1 base respectively, with 9 bases between them. The CDR3 covers 15 residues. Germline loops: CDR1 SGHTA, CDR2 FQGNSA. The CDR3 is CASSLRGISNQPQHF. The DNA for the CDR3 is TGTGCCAGCAGCTTAAGAGGGATAAGCAATCAGCCCCAGCATTTT.

This clone was seen only once. V and J are TRBV11-3 and TRBJ1-3; 9 bases are shared with TRBD1. Germline assignment: CDR1 SGHNT and CDR2 YENEEA. This CDR3 region has 16 residues. The trim removed 4 bases at V and 0 bases at J, leaving 4 bases unmatched. The CDR3 is CASSSRTGVSGNTIYF. The DNA for the CDR3 is TGTGCCAGCAGCTCCCGGACAGGGGTCTCTGGAAACACCATATATTTT.

V usage is TRBV10-3 and J usage is TRBJ2-1; weak D call: TRBD1 (6 bases). This CDR3 spans 14 amino acids. V lost 6 bases, J lost 2 bases, and 11 bases lay in between. Germline V CDR1 and CDR2: ENHRY, SYGVKD. CDR3 in DNA: TGTGCCATCAGCGGGACACCTCCCTACAATGAGCAGTTCTTC. It is translated as CAISGTPPYNEQFF.

The chain links TRBV13 to TRBJ1-2, with a tentative D call TRBD1 (5 bases). This CDR3 has 14 amino acids. V dropped 5 bases and J dropped 8 bases, with 18 bases sitting between them. Germline V gene sequence: CDR1 PRHDT, CDR2 FYEKMQ (reference sequence). In DNA, the CDR3 is TGTGCCAGCAGCCCCTGGACAACACCGGACGGCTACACCTTC. Encoded protein: CASSPWTTPDGYTF.

The V gene is TRBV6-5, the J gene TRBJ2-5; TRBD1 matches 11 bases. CDR1 and CDR2 (germline): MNHEY, SVGAGI. V was pared by 8 bases and J by 2 bases, with 4 bases of the junction left unmatched. This CDR3 contains 14 residues. CDR3 sequence: CASRTGGPQETQYF. CDR3 coding DNA: TGTGCCAGCCGGACAGGGGGCCCTCAAGAGACCCAGTACTTC.

The chain has TRBV11-2 and TRBJ2-1; D is undetermined. Trimming cost V 5 bases and J 0 bases, with 14 bases left between them. CDR1 is SGHAT, CDR2 FQNNGV, per germline. There are 16 residues in the CDR3. The CDR3 nucleotides are TGTGCCAGCAGCCATCGACTGTACGGCTCCTACAATGAGCAGTTCTTC. It yields the protein CASSHRLYGSYNEQFF.

The chain recombines TRBV18 with TRBJ1-1; 8 bases are shared with TRBD1. The germline V gene has CDR1 KGHSH and CDR2 LQKENI. This CDR3 is 14 amino acids long. With V trimmed by 6 bases and J by 2 bases, 5 bases remained unmatched. CDR3 nucleotide sequence: TGTGCCAGCTCCCCAACAGGGGGAAACACTGAAGCTTTCTTT. Translated, it gives CASSPTGGNTEAFF.

The chain links TRBV15 to TRBJ2-6, with 12 bases identical to TRBD2. Trimming at V came to 3 bases and at J to 0 bases, leaving 9 bases not matched to a gene. The length of the CDR3 is 20 residues. CDR1 and CDR2 from the germline V gene are LNHNV and YYDKDF (reference sequence). CDR3 DNA sequence: TGTGCCACCAGCAGTCTGACTAGCGGGGGATTCCTCTCTGGGGCCAACGTCCTGACTTTC. It yields the protein CATSSLTSGGFLSGANVLTF.

This rearrangement joins TRBV6-6 to TRBJ2-1; 7 positions agree with TRBD1. Germline V CDR1 and CDR2: MNHNY, SVGAGI (reference sequence). V gave up 6 bases and J gave up 6 bases; unmatched junction bases: 2. This CDR3 is 12 amino acids long. The CDR3: CASRDRSNEQFF. The CDR3 DNA is TGTGCCAGCAGGGACAGGTCCAATGAGCAGTTCTTC.

The rearrangement links TRBV5-6 to TRBJ1-1; 9 nucleotides align to TRBD1. Per germline, CDR1 SGHDT and CDR2 YYEEEE. With V trimmed by 4 bases and J by 0 bases, 10 bases remained unmatched. This CDR3 region has 17 residues. For the CDR3, the DNA is TGTGCCAGCAGCCCCCTGGACAGGGGAGCAATGAACACTGAAGCTTTCTTT. Translation: CASSPLDRGAMNTEAFF. The variable domain in full, completed from reference TRBV5-6 and TRBJ1-1, reads DAGVTQSPTHLIKTRGQQVTLRCSPKSGHDTVSWYQQALGQGPQFIFQYYEEEERQRGNFPDRFSGHQFPNYSSELNVNALLLGDSALYLCASSPLDRGAMNTEAFFGQGTRLTVV.